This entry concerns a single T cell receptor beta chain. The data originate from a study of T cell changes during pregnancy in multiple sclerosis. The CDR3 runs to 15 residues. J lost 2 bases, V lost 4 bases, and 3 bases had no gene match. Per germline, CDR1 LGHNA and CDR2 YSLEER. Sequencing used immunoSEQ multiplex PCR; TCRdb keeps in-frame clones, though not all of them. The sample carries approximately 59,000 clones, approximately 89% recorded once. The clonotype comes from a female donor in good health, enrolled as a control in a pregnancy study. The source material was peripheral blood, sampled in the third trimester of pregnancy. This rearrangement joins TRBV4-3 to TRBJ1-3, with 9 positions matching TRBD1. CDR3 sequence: CASSLDRGTGNTIYF. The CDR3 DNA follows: TGCGCCAGCAGCCTGGACAGGGGCACTGGAAACACCATATATTTT.